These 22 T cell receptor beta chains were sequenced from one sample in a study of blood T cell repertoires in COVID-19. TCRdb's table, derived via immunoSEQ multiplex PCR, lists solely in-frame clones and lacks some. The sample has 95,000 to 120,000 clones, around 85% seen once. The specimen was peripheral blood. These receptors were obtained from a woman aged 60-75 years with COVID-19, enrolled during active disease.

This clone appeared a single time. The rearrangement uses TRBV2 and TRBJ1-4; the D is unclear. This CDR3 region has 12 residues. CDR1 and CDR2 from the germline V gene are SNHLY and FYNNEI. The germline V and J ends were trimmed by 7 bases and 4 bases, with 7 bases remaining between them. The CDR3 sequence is CASTRDNEKLFF. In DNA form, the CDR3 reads TGTGCCAGCACGCGGGATAATGAAAAACTGTTTTTT.

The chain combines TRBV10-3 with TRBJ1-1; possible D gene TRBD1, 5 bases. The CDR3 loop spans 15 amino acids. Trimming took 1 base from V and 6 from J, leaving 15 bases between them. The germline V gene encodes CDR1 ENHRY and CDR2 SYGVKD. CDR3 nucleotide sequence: TGTGCCATCAGTGAGTGGGAGGGGAAGGGCGCTGAAGCTTTCTTT. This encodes CAISEWEGKGAEAFF.

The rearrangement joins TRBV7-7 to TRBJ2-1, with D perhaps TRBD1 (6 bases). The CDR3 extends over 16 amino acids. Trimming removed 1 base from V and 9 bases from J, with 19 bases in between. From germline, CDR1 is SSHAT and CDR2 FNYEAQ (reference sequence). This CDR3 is CASSLESAGATGEQFF. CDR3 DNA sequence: TGTGCCAGCAGCTTAGAGTCGGCAGGGGCTACCGGTGAGCAGTTCTTC.

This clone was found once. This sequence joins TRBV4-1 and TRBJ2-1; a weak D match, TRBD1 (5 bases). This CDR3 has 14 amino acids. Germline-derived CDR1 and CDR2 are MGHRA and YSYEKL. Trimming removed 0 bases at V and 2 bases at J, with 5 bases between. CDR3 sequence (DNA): TGCGCCAGCAGCCAAGACAGGGCCTACAATGAGCAGTTCTTC. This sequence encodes CASSQDRAYNEQFF.

The CDR3 DNA is TGTGCCAGCAGCTTAGTCCACCTAGCGGGGAATGAGCAGTTCTTC. Amino acid sequence: CASSLVHLAGNEQFF. The chain uses TRBV7-2 and TRBJ2-1, with 9 bases aligning to TRBD2. Unmatched junction bases numbered 5, after V lost 1 base and J lost 7 bases. The CDR3 runs to 15 residues. Germline loops: CDR1 SGHTA, CDR2 FQGNSA.

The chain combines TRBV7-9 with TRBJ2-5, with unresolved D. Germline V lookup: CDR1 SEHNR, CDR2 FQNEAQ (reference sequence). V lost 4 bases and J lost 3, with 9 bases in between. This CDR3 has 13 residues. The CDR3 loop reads CASSSPIEETQYF. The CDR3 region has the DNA TGTGCCAGCAGCTCCCCGATAGAAGAGACCCAGTACTTC.

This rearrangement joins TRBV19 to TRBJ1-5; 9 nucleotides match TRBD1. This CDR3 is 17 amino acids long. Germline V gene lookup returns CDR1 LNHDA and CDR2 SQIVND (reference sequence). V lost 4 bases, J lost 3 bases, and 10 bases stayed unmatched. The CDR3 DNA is TGTGCCAGTAGTAGGGACAGGGTGGCTCGGCTCAATCAGCCCCAGCATTTT. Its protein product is CASSRDRVARLNQPQHF. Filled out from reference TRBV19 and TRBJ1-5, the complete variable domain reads DGGITQSPKYLFRKEGQNVTLSCEQNLNHDAMYWYRQDPGQGLRLIYYSQIVNDFQKGDIAEGYSVSREKKESFPLTVTSAQKNPTAFYLCASSRDRVARLNQPQHFGDGTRLSIL.

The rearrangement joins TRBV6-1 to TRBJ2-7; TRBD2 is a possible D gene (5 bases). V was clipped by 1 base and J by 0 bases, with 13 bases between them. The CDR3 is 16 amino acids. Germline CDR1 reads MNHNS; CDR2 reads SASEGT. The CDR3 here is CASSEEWRVSSYEQYF. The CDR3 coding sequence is TGTGCCAGCAGTGAAGAGTGGCGGGTAAGCTCCTACGAGCAGTACTTC.

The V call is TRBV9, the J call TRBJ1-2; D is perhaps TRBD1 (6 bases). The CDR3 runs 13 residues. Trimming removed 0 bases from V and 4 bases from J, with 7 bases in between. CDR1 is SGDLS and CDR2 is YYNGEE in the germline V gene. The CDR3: CASSVGTAYGYTF. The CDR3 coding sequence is TGTGCCAGCAGCGTAGGGACAGCCTATGGCTACACCTTC.

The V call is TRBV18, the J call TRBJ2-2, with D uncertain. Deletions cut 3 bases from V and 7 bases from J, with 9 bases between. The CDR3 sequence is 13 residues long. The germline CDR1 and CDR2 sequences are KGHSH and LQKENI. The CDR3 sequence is CASSPRDSGELFF. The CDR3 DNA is TGTGCCAGCTCACCCCGCGATAGCGGGGAGCTGTTTTTT.

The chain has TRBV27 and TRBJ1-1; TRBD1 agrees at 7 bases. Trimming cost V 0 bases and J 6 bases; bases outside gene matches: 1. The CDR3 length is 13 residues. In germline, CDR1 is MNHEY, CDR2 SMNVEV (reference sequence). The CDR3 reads CASSLSRGSEAFF. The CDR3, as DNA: TGTGCCAGCAGTTTATCCAGGGGGTCTGAAGCTTTCTTT.

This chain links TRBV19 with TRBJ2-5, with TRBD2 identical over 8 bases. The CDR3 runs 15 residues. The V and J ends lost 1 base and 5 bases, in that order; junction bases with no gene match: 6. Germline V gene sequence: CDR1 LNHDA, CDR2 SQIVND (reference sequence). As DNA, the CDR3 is TGTGCCAGTAGTATAGGGGGCACGGGAGGGGAGACCCAGTACTTC. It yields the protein CASSIGGTGGETQYF.

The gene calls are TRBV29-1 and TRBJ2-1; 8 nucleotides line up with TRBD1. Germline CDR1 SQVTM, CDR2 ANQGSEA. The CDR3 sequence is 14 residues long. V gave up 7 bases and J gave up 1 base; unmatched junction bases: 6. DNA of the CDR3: TGCAGCGCCTGGACAGGGCCATCCTACAATGAGCAGTTCTTC. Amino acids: CSAWTGPSYNEQFF.

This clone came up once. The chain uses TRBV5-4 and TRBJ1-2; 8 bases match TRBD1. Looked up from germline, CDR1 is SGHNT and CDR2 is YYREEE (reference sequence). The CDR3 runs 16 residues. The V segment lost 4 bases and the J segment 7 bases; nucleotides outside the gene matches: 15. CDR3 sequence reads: CASSVTGAGRRGGYTF. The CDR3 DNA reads TGTGCCAGCAGCGTGACAGGGGCCGGGAGACGGGGTGGCTACACCTTC.

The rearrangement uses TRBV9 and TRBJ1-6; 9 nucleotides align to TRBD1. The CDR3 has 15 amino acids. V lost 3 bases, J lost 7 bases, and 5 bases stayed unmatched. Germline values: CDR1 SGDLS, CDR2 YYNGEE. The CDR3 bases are TGTGCCAGCAGCGCCGGGACAGGGACAAATTCACCCCTCCACTTT. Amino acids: CASSAGTGTNSPLHF.

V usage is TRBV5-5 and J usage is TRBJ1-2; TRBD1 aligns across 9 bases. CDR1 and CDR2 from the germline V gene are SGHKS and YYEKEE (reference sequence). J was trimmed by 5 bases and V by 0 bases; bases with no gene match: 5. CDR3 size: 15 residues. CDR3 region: CASSLGTGAPYGYTF. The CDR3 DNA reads TGTGCCAGCAGCTTGGGGACAGGGGCCCCGTATGGCTACACCTTC.

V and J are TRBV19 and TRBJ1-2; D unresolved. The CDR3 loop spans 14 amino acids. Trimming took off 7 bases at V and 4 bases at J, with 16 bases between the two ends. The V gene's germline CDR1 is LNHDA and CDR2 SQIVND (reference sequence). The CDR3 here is CASTGKPLIYGYTF. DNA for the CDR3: TGTGCCAGTACCGGGAAGCCACTCATCTATGGCTACACCTTC.

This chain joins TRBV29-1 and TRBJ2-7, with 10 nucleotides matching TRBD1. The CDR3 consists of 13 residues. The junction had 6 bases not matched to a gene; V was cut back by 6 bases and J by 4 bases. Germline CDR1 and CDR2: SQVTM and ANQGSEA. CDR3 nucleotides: TGCAGCGTGCGAGACAGGGGGCAGTACGAGCAGTACTTC. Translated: CSVRDRGQYEQYF.

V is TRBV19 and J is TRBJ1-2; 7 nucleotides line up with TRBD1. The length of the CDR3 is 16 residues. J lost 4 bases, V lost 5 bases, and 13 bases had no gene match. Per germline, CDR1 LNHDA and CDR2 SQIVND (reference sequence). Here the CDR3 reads CASSGIRPGQSYGYTF. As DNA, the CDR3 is TGTGCCAGTAGTGGAATACGTCCGGGACAGAGCTATGGCTACACCTTC.

The CDR3 here is CASSDNQGAEAFF. The CDR3 DNA sequence: TGTGCCAGCAGTGATAACCAAGGAGCAGAAGCTTTCTTT. The chain is built from TRBV6-1 and TRBJ1-1; D remains ambiguous. V lost 3 bases to trimming and J lost 8 bases, with 13 bases between them. Germline CDR1 MNHNS, CDR2 SASEGT. The CDR3 spans 13 residues.

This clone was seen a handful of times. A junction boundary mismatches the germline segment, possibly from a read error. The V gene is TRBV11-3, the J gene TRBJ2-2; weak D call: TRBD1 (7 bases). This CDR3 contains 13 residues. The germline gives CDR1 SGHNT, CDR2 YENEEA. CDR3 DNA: TGTGCCAGCAGCTTTGGGAGCAGGGGGGCTCGCCTTTTT. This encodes CASSFGSRGARLF.

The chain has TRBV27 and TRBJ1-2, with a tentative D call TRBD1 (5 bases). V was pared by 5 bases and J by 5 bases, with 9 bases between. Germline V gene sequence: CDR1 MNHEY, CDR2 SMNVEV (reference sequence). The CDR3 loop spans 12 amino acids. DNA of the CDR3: TGTGCCAGCAGTGGCTCAGGGTATGGCTACACCTTC. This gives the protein CASSGSGYGYTF.